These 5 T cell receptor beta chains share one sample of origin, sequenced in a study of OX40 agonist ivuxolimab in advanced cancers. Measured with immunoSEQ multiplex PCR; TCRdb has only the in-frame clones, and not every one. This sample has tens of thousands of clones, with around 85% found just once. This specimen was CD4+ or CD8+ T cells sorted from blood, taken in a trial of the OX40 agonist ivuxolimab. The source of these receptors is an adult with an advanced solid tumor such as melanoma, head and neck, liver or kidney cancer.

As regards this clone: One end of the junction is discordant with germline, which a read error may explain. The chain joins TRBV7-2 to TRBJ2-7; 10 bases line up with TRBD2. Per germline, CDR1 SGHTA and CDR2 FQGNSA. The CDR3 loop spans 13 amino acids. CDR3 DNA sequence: TGTGCCAGCAGCCTAGCGGGAGTGTACGAGCAGTACTTC. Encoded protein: CASSLAGVYEQYF.

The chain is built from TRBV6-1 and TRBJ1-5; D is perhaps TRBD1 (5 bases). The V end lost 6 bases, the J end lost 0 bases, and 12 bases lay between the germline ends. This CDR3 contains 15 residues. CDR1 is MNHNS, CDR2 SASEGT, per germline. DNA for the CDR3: TGTGCCAGCAGCCCCGGACACTTTAGCAATCAGCCCCAGCATTTT. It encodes CASSPGHFSNQPQHF.

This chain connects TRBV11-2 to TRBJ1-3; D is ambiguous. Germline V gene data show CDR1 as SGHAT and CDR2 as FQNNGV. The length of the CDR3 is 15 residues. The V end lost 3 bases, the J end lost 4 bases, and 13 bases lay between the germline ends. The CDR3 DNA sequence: TGTGCCAGCAGCTTGAGCGGCGGGTACGGAAACACCATATATTTT. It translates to CASSLSGGYGNTIYF.

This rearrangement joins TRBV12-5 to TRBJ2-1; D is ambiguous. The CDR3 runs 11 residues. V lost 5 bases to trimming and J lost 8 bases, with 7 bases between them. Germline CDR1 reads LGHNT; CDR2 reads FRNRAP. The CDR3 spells CASGLGDEQFF. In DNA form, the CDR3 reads TGTGCTAGTGGTCTAGGCGATGAGCAGTTCTTC.

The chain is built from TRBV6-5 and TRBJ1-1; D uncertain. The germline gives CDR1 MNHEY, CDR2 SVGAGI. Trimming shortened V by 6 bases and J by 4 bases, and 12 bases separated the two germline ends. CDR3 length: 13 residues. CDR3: CASRVGRGTEAFF. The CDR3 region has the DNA TGTGCCAGCAGAGTCGGGCGGGGCACTGAAGCTTTCTTT.